These 7 T cell receptor beta chains came from one sample sequenced in a study of control samples from healthy donors and cancer patients. Sequencing used immunoSEQ multiplex PCR; TCRdb keeps in-frame clones, though not all of them. This sample has approximately 97,000 clones, with 70% to 90% found just once. Sequencing was carried out using blood. The receptors come from a man aged 25-45 years in good health.

CDR3 loop: CASSSEAANEKLFF. The CDR3 bases are TGTGCCAGCAGCTCTGAGGCGGCTAATGAAAAACTGTTTTTT. The chain links TRBV7-2 to TRBJ1-4; D not resolved. The germline V gene encodes CDR1 SGHTA and CDR2 FQGNSA. The CDR3 extends over 14 amino acids. The V end was cut by 4 bases, the J end by 3 bases, with 9 bases between.

J is TRBJ1-6 and V is TRBV3-1 (or the pseudogene TRBV3-2); D unclear. V was cut by 2 bases and J by 9 bases, with 17 bases left in between. Germline CDR1 reads LGHDT; CDR2 reads YNNKEL (reference sequence). CDR3 size: 16 residues. CDR3 sequence (DNA): TGTGCCAGCAGCCAAAGGCGTGGAAATATGGGTTCACCCCTCCACTTT. Amino acid sequence: CASSQRRGNMGSPLHF.

This clone was seen a handful of times. CDR3 in amino acids: CAWSGPGPYTGELFF. Written as DNA, the CDR3 is TGTGCCTGGAGTGGTCCAGGACCCTACACCGGGGAGCTGTTTTTT. The chain couples TRBV30 to TRBJ2-2, with unresolved D. The germline gives CDR1 GTSNPN, CDR2 SVGIG (reference sequence). The CDR3 contains 15 residues. Trimming shortened V by 1 base and J by 3 bases, and 12 bases separated the two germline ends.

The chain combines TRBV7-3 with TRBJ2-1; perhaps TRBD1 as D (5 bases). This CDR3 region has 16 residues. The ends were cut back, 1 base at V and 1 base at J, with 11 bases in the middle. CDR1 is SGHTA, CDR2 FQGTGA, per germline. The CDR3 is CASSLNRISSYNEQFF. CDR3 nucleotide sequence: TGTGCCAGCAGCTTAAACAGGATCAGTTCCTACAATGAGCAGTTCTTC.

This clone showed up many times. This chain connects TRBV5-1 to TRBJ2-1, with 11 bases lining up with TRBD2. There are 18 residues in the CDR3. Germline loops: CDR1 SGHRS, CDR2 YFSETQ. J lost 6 bases, V lost 2 bases, and 13 bases had no gene match. The DNA for the CDR3 is TGCGCCAGCAGCTTCCCTAGCGGGGGGAGATTAGGAGGCAATGAGCAGTTCTTC. It translates to CASSFPSGGRLGGNEQFF. Full variable domain (rest looked up from reference TRBV5-1 and TRBJ2-1): KAGVTQTPRYLIKTRGQQVTLSCSPISGHRSVSWYQQTPGQGLQFLFEYFSETQRNKGNFPGRFSGRQFSNSRSEMNVSTLELGDSALYLCASSFPSGGRLGGNEQFFGPGTRLTVL.

Only one count was recorded for this clone. This chain uses TRBV2 with TRBJ1-2; no firm D call. The CDR3 runs 13 residues. The V gene's germline CDR1 is SNHLY and CDR2 FYNNEI. The V end lost 4 bases, the J end lost 4 bases, and 10 bases lay between the germline ends. The CDR3 region is CASSAKSVYGYTF. The CDR3 DNA is TGTGCCAGCAGTGCTAAGTCAGTCTATGGCTACACCTTC.

This clone was observed once. The chain joins TRBV7-3 to TRBJ1-1; D possibly corresponds to TRBD1 (5 bases). Trimming cost V 0 bases and J 8 bases, with 19 bases left between them. Germline V gene lookup returns CDR1 SGHTA and CDR2 FQGTGA. This CDR3 contains 16 residues. The DNA of the CDR3 is TGTGCCAGCAGCTTAACGGCCCATCTGGCAGGGACCGAAGCTTTCTTT. It yields the protein CASSLTAHLAGTEAFF. Full variable domain (missing parts from reference TRBV7-3 and TRBJ1-1): GAGVSQTPSNKVTEKGKYVELRCDPISGHTALYWYRQSLGQGPEFLIYFQGTGAADDSGLPNDRFFAVRPEGSVSTLKIQRTERGDSAVYLCASSLTAHLAGTEAFFGQGTRLTVV.